A selection of T cell receptor beta chains follows, all from one sample in a study of blood T cell repertoires in COVID-19. TCRdb keeps only in-frame clones here, not all; method: immunoSEQ multiplex PCR. The sample contains about 200,000 clones, about nine tenths of which appear only once. Source material: peripheral blood. The receptor source for this set is a woman in her forties or fifties with acute or convalescent COVID-19. CDR3s include the opening cysteine and the closing phenylalanine or tryptophan. The D gene is left open where the match is weak.

V gene	J gene	D gene	CDR3 DNA	CDR3 protein
TRBV4-3	TRBJ2-3	-	TGCGCCAGCAGCCAAGATAGCCTACTAGATGGTGACACAGATACGCAGTATTTT	CASSQDSLLDGDTDTQYF
TRBV7-9	TRBJ1-1	-	TGTGCCAGCAGCCCAGGCCAGGGCCTATGGACTGAAGCTTTCTTT	CASSPGQGLWTEAFF
TRBV2	TRBJ1-6	-	TGTGCCAGCAACCTCGGGGTGGGTAGATCACCCCTCCACTTT	CASNLGVGRSPLHF
TRBV4-3	TRBJ1-6	TRBD1	TGCGCCAGCAGCCAAGCCCCCCTGGGACAGGGAGGCTCACCCCTCCACTTT	CASSQAPLGQGGSPLHF
TRBV2	TRBJ2-5	-	TGTGCCTCCAACAGGGTTTTAGGAGAGACCCAGTACTTC	CASNRVLGETQYF
TRBV19	TRBJ2-3	-	TGTGCCAGTACCAAGGCAGGGGCAGATACGCAGTATTTT	CASTKAGADTQYF
TRBV19	TRBJ1-1	-	TGTGCCACTGAAGGGGACACTGAAGCTTTCTTT	CATEGDTEAFF
TRBV5-1	TRBJ2-7	-	TGCGCCAGCAGCTTGAATCAGGGAGGTTTGTATGAGCAGTACTTC	CASSLNQGGLYEQYF
TRBV18	TRBJ2-1	-	TGTGCCAGCTCACCAGGGCCCAATGAGCAGTTCTTC	CASSPGPNEQFF
TRBV4-1	TRBJ2-7	-	TGCGCCAGCAGCCAAAGGACAGAAGACGAGCAGTACTTC	CASSQRTEDEQYF
TRBV12-3/TRBV12-4	TRBJ1-2	-	TGTGCCAGCAGTTTTGCAGGGCCCTATGGCTACACCTTC	CASSFAGPYGYTF
TRBV28	TRBJ1-5	TRBD1	TGTGCCAGCAGTTTGTCGCAGACAGGGAATCAGCCCCAGCATTTT	CASSLSQTGNQPQHF
TRBV14	TRBJ1-1	-	TGTGCCAGCAGCCAAGATGGAGGGATTGAAGCTTTCTTT	CASSQDGGIEAFF
TRBV9	TRBJ2-1	TRBD2	TGTGCCAGCACTAGCGGGTCGAGCTCCTACAATGAGCAGTTCTTC	CASTSGSSSYNEQFF